This T cell receptor (beta chain) was documented in a study of blood T cell repertoires in COVID-19. Study-wide background: Sites across the United States, Italy and Spain contributed samples from acute and convalescent COVID-19. T cells, B-cell-depleted T cells, or PBMCs supplied cDNA or gDNA.

In the source study's methods: Amplification of reference gene primers was used by the study to estimate nucleated cell counts. Sequenced by immunoSEQ multiplex PCR; TCRdb stores in-frame clones only, minus some. Clonal size and the V and J genes are those of that table, whereas D and trimming came from the DNA. The table includes 120,000 to 150,000 clones, about 80% detected once. With 5 bases removed from V and 12 bases from J, the gap between germline ends came to 22 bases. The CDR3 covers 14 residues. The germline V gene has CDR1 MNHEY and CDR2 SMNVEV (reference sequence). V usage is TRBV27 and J usage is TRBJ1-1; D may be TRBD1 (5 bases). The sample was peripheral blood. The receptor was isolated from a man aged 50-60 years with acute or convalescent COVID-19. The CDR3 sequence: CASSPLSWQGLTFF. CDR3 DNA: TGTGCCAGCAGTCCACTTAGTTGGCAGGGCTTGACTTTCTTT.